The 3 T cell receptor beta chains below all came from one sample that was sequenced in a study of technical replicates of blood from a handful of donors. Using immunoSEQ multiplex PCR, the repertoire was profiled, and TCRdb retains in-frame clones only, with some absent. Of 65,000 to 95,000 clones in the sample, 95% to 97% were seen once. Sequenced material: T cells isolated from PBMCs. These receptors all come from a human donor in good health.

The chain uses TRBV7-2 and TRBJ1-1; D gene unclear. Germline V gives CDR1 SGHTA, CDR2 FQGNSA. The CDR3 spans 13 residues. V was shortened by 3 bases and J by 0 bases, with 5 bases between the two germline ends. CDR3 bases: TGTGCCAGCAGCTTTCTCCTGAACACTGAAGCTTTCTTT. It specifies CASSFLLNTEAFF.

CDR3 in amino acids: CASSYSDRVLNEQFF. CDR3 DNA: TGTGCCAGCAGTTACTCGGACAGGGTTCTCAATGAGCAGTTCTTC. V is TRBV6-6 and J is TRBJ2-1, with 8 bases matching TRBD1. Unmatched junction bases numbered 4, after V lost 0 bases and J lost 6 bases. Looked up from germline, CDR1 is MNHNY and CDR2 is SVGAGI (reference sequence). The CDR3 has 15 amino acids.

The J gene is TRBJ2-2, the V gene TRBV20-1, with D unclear. The germline V and J ends were trimmed by 6 bases and 6 bases, with 8 bases remaining between them. CDR3 length equals 11 residues. CDR1 and CDR2 (germline): DFQATT, SNEGSKA (reference sequence). Here the CDR3 DNA reads TGCAGTGCAGCGACTCCCGGGGAGCTGTTTTTT. It is translated as CSAATPGELFF.